The present TCR beta chain was sequenced within a study of blood T cell repertoires in COVID-19. Study as a whole: In each case, the material was cDNA or gDNA derived from T cells, B-cell-depleted T cells, or PBMCs.

This table comes from immunoSEQ multiplex PCR, and its TCRdb copy is limited to in-frame clones, with some not included. Of 280,000 or so clones in the sample, 75% to 90% were seen once. V lost 1 base and J lost 3; bases outside the gene matches: 7. Germline V gene lookup returns CDR1 SGHNT and CDR2 YYREEE (reference sequence). This CDR3 has 16 residues. V usage is TRBV5-4 and J usage is TRBJ2-1; TRBD2 matches 7 bases. The material sequenced was PBMCs or T cells enriched from blood (not recorded which). The sequence came from a man younger than 40 who had recovered from COVID-19. The CDR3, as DNA: TGTGCCAGCAGCTTGTTTATGGGGGGGGTCTACAATGAGCAGTTCTTC. It encodes CASSLFMGGVYNEQFF.